The 10 T cell receptor beta chains below come from one sample, sequenced in a study of shared clonotypes between healthy human individuals. Naive CD8 isolation took CD45RO-negative cells positively selected for CCR7 and excluded terminally differentiated effector memory CD45RA+ cells. TCRdb keeps only in-frame clones here, not all; method: immunoSEQ multiplex PCR. The data contain 760,000 or so clones, 90% to 97% of them singletons. Sample: naive CD8+ T cells sorted from blood. All receptors come from a man aged 25-40 years in good health.

V is TRBV19 and J is TRBJ2-1; TRBD2 aligns across 10 bases. CDR1 LNHDA and CDR2 SQIVND come from the germline V gene (reference sequence). V gave up 3 bases and J gave up 4 bases; unmatched junction bases: 9. The CDR3 extends over 17 amino acids. The CDR3 nucleotides read TGTGCCAGTAGTATTGTGCCGTCTAGCGGGGGATACAATGAGCAGTTCTTC. It codes for CASSIVPSSGGYNEQFF.

Note on this clone: Other DNA sequences from this sample encode an identical CDR3 as well. The V call is TRBV27, the J call TRBJ2-7; TRBD2 might be the D (6 bases). V was pared by 2 bases and J by 2 bases, with 10 bases between. Looked up from germline, CDR1 is MNHEY and CDR2 is SMNVEV (reference sequence). CDR3 length: 14 residues. CDR3 amino acids: CASSLGGSTYEQYF. The CDR3 DNA reads as TGTGCCAGCAGTTTAGGGGGGTCTACCTACGAGCAGTACTTC.

The V call is TRBV7-2, the J call TRBJ1-5; tentatively, D is TRBD1 (6 bases). This CDR3 comprises 15 residues. Deletions cut 2 bases from V and 7 bases from J, with 15 bases between. Germline CDR1 SGHTA, CDR2 FQGNSA. CDR3 loop: CASSLSSTGTQPQHF. In DNA, the CDR3 is TGTGCCAGCAGCTTATCGTCCACAGGGACGCAGCCCCAGCATTTT.

The V and J genes are TRBV4-3 and TRBJ1-3; D is unclear. The CDR3 sequence is 13 residues long. V lost 5 bases to trimming and J lost 4 bases, with 9 bases between them. CDR1 LGHNA and CDR2 YSLEER come from the germline V gene. The CDR3 loop is CASSGSVGNTIYF. The CDR3 nucleotides are TGCGCCAGCAGCGGTTCTGTCGGAAACACCATATATTTT.

The chain employs TRBV29-1 and TRBJ2-1; 10 bases match TRBD2. Germline V gives CDR1 SQVTM, CDR2 ANQGSEA. The CDR3 has 17 residues. Trimming took 1 base from V and 3 from J; bases not matched to a gene: 9. The CDR3: CSVEGLAGVARYNEQFF. The CDR3 DNA sequence: TGCAGCGTTGAAGGCCTAGCGGGAGTTGCCCGCTACAATGAGCAGTTCTTC.

The V call is TRBV27, the J call TRBJ1-5; D is perhaps TRBD1 (5 bases). Trimming took 3 bases from V and 3 from J, leaving 27 bases between them. Germline lookup yields CDR1 MNHEY and CDR2 SMNVEV (reference sequence). The CDR3 is 20 amino acids. The CDR3: CASSFRAPGTVLDYNQPQHF. In DNA, the CDR3 is TGTGCCAGCAGTTTCCGCGCCCCAGGGACGGTACTGGACTACAATCAGCCCCAGCATTTT.

The chain has TRBV4-2 and TRBJ2-1; possible D gene TRBD1, 5 bases. V lost 0 bases to trimming and J lost 5 bases, with 23 bases between them. The CDR3 length is 19 residues. Germline CDR1 LGHNA, CDR2 YNFKEQ. The CDR3 is CASSQDLQGLAANHNEQFF. The CDR3 DNA reads TGTGCCAGCAGCCAAGATCTCCAGGGCCTCGCGGCCAACCACAATGAGCAGTTCTTC.

The V call is TRBV10-3, the J call TRBJ1-1, with 8 bases fitting TRBD1. Germline V gene sequence: CDR1 ENHRY, CDR2 SYGVKD. V trimming: 10 bases; J trimming: 7 bases; junction bases outside the gene matches: 8. CDR3 length: 12 amino acids. DNA of the CDR3: TGTGCCACCCGACAGGGGAGGAATGAAGCTTTCTTT. Translating it yields CATRQGRNEAFF.

The chain links TRBV11-3 to TRBJ2-1; maybe TRBD2 (6 bases). This CDR3 contains 15 residues. V lost 5 bases, J lost 4 bases, and 15 bases lay in between. In germline, CDR1 is SGHNT, CDR2 YENEEA. This CDR3 reads CASSIRDSGYNEQFF. Here the CDR3 DNA reads TGTGCCAGCAGCATTCGGGACTCCGGGTACAATGAGCAGTTCTTC.

The gene calls are TRBV11-2 and TRBJ2-7, with D unresolved. Trimming pared 5 bases from V and 3 bases from J, leaving 17 bases between. This CDR3 spans 15 amino acids. Germline loops: CDR1 SGHAT, CDR2 FQNNGV. CDR3 loop: CASSVFKGPNYEQYF. DNA of the CDR3: TGTGCCAGCAGCGTTTTCAAGGGCCCCAACTACGAGCAGTACTTC. Complete variable domain (other parts from reference TRBV11-2 and TRBJ2-7): EAGVAQSPRYKIIEKRQSVAFWCNPISGHATLYWYQQILGQGPKLLIQFQNNGVVDDSQLPKDRFSAERLKGVDSTLKIQPAKLEDSAVYLCASSVFKGPNYEQYFGPGTRLTVT.